The entry that follows covers one T cell receptor beta chain sequence. Its antigen is currently unknown. This sample is part of a study of response to subunit inactivated influenza vaccine. TCRdb fed the RT-PCR reads into MiXCR, producing one record per CDR3 protein. Among about 540,000 distinct CDR3 sequences listed, 11% to 15% were seen once. General study results and limits: Authors suggested each seasonal influenza vaccination recruits few new T cells.

The CDR3 runs 16 residues. The ends lost 4 bases at V and 0 bases at J; junction bases unmatched: 4. CDR1 LGHNA and CDR2 YNFKEQ come from the germline V gene. This TCR came from a man aged 50-60 years who received an inactivated influenza vaccine. The V gene is TRBV4-2, the J gene TRBJ2-3, with 10 bases fitting TRBD2. Specimen: PBMCs from blood, collected roughly 13 days after vaccination. Here the CDR3 reads CASSRRAGGSTDTQYF. The CDR3 DNA sequence: TGTGCCAGCAGCCGGCGAGCGGGGGGGAGCACAGATACGCAGTATTTT.